A single sample is the source of the 18 T cell receptor beta chains below, sequenced in a study of T-cell memory formation after mild COVID-19 (dated by TCRdb to 2020 to 2023). Preparation of the library involved 5' RACE. The data were produced on an Illumina NovaSeq 6000. TCRdb cleaned the public reads at Q25 with fastp, built clones with MiXCR and kept in-frame beta chains. For every CDR3 protein sequence, its rows merge into one entry that carries the most common genes and DNA. The sample table contains about 130,000 distinct CDR3 sequences; only one count was recorded for approximately 5.9% of them. The ten largest clones add up to 2.2% of the sample. Sequencing input: PBMCs or a T cell subset sorted from them (not recorded which). These TCRs come from an adult woman who had mild COVID-19 (a few samples of this study predate the infection). The sample titles of this study are shuffled in the database, so cell type and time point are left out; the donor was told from shared clones.

This clonotype was seen more than once but under ten times. This chain connects TRBV2 to TRBJ1-1, with D unclear. The CDR3 spans 11 residues. Per the germline V gene, CDR1 is SNHLY and CDR2 is FYNNEI. The V end lost 4 bases, the J end lost 12 bases, and 12 bases lay between the germline ends. The CDR3 region is CASSGSRITFF. The CDR3 DNA sequence: TGTGCCAGCAGTGGATCCCGGATCACTTTCTTT.

In this sample, this clonotype turned up a few times. CDR3 sequence: CSARDSSGDTDTQYF. In nucleotides, the CDR3 is TGCAGTGCTAGAGATTCTAGCGGGGATACAGATACGCAGTATTTT. This rearrangement joins TRBV20-1 to TRBJ2-3; TRBD2 aligns across 9 bases. This CDR3 has 15 amino acids. Germline-derived CDR1 and CDR2 are DFQATT and SNEGSKA (reference sequence). V was pared by 0 bases and J by 3 bases, with 4 bases of the junction left unmatched.

The chain links TRBV5-1 to TRBJ2-3, with D perhaps matching TRBD2 (6 bases). Germline loops: CDR1 SGHRS, CDR2 YFSETQ. The germline V and J ends were trimmed by 1 base and 2 bases, with 14 bases remaining between them. The CDR3 spans 16 residues. The CDR3 protein is CASSLNRGGFTDTQYF. The CDR3 coding sequence is TGCGCCAGCAGCTTGAATCGGGGAGGTTTCACAGATACGCAGTATTTT. The entire variable domain, with the rest obtained from reference TRBV5-1 and TRBJ2-3, is as follows: KAGVTQTPRYLIKTRGQQVTLSCSPISGHRSVSWYQQTPGQGLQFLFEYFSETQRNKGNFPGRFSGRQFSNSRSEMNVSTLELGDSALYLCASSLNRGGFTDTQYFGPGTRLTVL.

This clonotype was detected ten times or more. J is TRBJ1-1 and V is TRBV6-6; no definite D call. V lost 6 bases, J lost 5 bases, and 7 bases lay in between. The CDR3 has 11 amino acids. Germline values: CDR1 MNHNY, CDR2 SVGAGI (reference sequence). This CDR3 reads CASSRITEAFF. The CDR3 bases are TGTGCCAGCAGCCGGATTACTGAAGCTTTCTTT.

This clonotype was detected a few times. V gene TRBV3-1 combines with J gene TRBJ2-2; the D is unclear. This CDR3 has 18 residues. V dropped 0 bases and J dropped 1 base, with 15 bases sitting between them. Germline V lookup: CDR1 LGHDT, CDR2 YNNKEL (reference sequence). This CDR3 reads CASSQDGWGTKNTGELFF. As DNA, the CDR3 is TGTGCCAGCAGCCAAGATGGATGGGGTACGAAGAACACCGGGGAGCTGTTTTTT.

This clonotype appeared a few times. The rearrangement links TRBV24-1 to TRBJ2-1; 11 bases agree with TRBD2. The V segment lost 2 bases and the J segment 7 bases; nucleotides outside the gene matches: 9. Germline V gene data show CDR1 as KGHDR and CDR2 as SFDVKD. The CDR3 loop spans 17 amino acids. CDR3 residues: CATSDSPSSGRSNEQFF. CDR3 bases: TGTGCCACCAGTGATTCCCCTTCTAGCGGGAGGAGTAATGAGCAGTTCTTC.

This clonotype was detected a few times. The chain recombines TRBV7-2 with TRBJ2-7; TRBD2 matches 9 bases. Germline CDR1 SGHTA, CDR2 FQGNSA. V gave up 4 bases and J gave up 5 bases; unmatched junction bases: 6. The CDR3 contains 14 residues. CDR3 region: CASSSGLAFHEQYF. The CDR3 nucleotides read TGTGCCAGCAGCTCGGGACTAGCCTTTCACGAGCAGTACTTC. Drawing the rest from reference TRBV7-2 and TRBJ2-7, the complete variable domain is GAGVSQSPSNKVTEKGKDVELRCDPISGHTALYWYRQSLGQGLEFLIYFQGNSAPDKSGLPSDRFSAERTGGSVSTLTIQRTQQEDSAVYLCASSSGLAFHEQYFGPGTRLTVT.

This rearrangement joins TRBV9 to TRBJ2-3, with D possibly being TRBD2 (6 bases). With 3 bases removed from V and 4 bases from J, the gap between germline ends came to 9 bases. CDR1 and CDR2 from the germline V gene are SGDLS and YYNGEE. CDR3 length: 13 amino acids. CDR3 sequence reads: CASSGGKSDTQYF. CDR3 coding DNA: TGTGCCAGCAGCGGCGGGAAGTCAGATACGCAGTATTTT.

This clonotype was found many times. V gene TRBV5-1 combines with J gene TRBJ1-4, with TRBD1 identical over 7 bases. The CDR3 runs to 14 residues. Per germline, CDR1 SGHRS and CDR2 YFSETQ. V was pared by 7 bases and J by 7 bases, with 10 bases of the junction left unmatched. The CDR3 here is CASSSQGLREKLFF. The CDR3 DNA is TGCGCCAGCTCCTCACAGGGGCTTCGTGAAAAACTGTTTTTT.

This clonotype was seen more than once but under ten times. V usage is TRBV12-3 or TRBV12-4 and J usage is TRBJ2-3; 7 bases are shared with TRBD2. The J segment lost 0 bases and the V segment lost 5 bases, leaving 11 bases of the junction unmatched. The CDR3 length is 17 residues. The CDR3 here is CASSPNRLARSTDTQYF. The CDR3 bases are TGTGCCAGCAGTCCGAACAGACTAGCTCGAAGCACAGATACGCAGTATTTT.

The CDR3 loop reads CASSRGRMTIFSSGANVLTF. The CDR3 nucleotides are TGTGCCAGCAGTAGAGGACGGATGACCATTTTTTCCTCTGGGGCCAACGTCCTGACTTTC. The gene calls are TRBV2 and TRBJ2-6; D not resolved. Germline V gene lookup returns CDR1 SNHLY and CDR2 FYNNEI. V dropped 5 bases and J dropped 0 bases, with 23 bases sitting between them. The CDR3 runs to 20 residues.

This clonotype came up many times. The chain links TRBV7-6 to TRBJ2-5, with D unclear. Germline V gene data show CDR1 as SGHVS and CDR2 as FNYEAQ. The CDR3 consists of 13 residues. Trimming took off 5 bases at V and 4 bases at J, with 11 bases between the two ends. In nucleotides, the CDR3 is TGTGCCAGCAGCCCCCGGGCCCTAGAGACCCAGTACTTC. Its protein product is CASSPRALETQYF.

This clonotype was seen more than once but under ten times. The chain is built from TRBV29-1 and TRBJ2-2; D unresolved. Per the germline V gene, CDR1 is SQVTM and CDR2 is ANQGSEA. V was clipped by 1 base and J by 4 bases, with 7 bases between them. The CDR3 is made up of 13 amino acids. The CDR3 DNA follows: TGCAGCGTTGAAGTCAGTCTCACCGGGGAGCTGTTTTTT. Residues: CSVEVSLTGELFF.

This clonotype was observed a handful of times. The rearrangement joins TRBV2 to TRBJ2-1; 13 bases are shared with TRBD2. The germline V gene encodes CDR1 SNHLY and CDR2 FYNNEI. J was trimmed by 8 bases and V by 6 bases; bases with no gene match: 4. The CDR3 sequence is 14 residues long. The CDR3 spells CASRGTSGVYEQFF. CDR3 bases: TGTGCCAGCAGGGGGACTAGCGGGGTTTATGAGCAGTTCTTC.

This clonotype was detected a few times. The V call is TRBV12-3 or TRBV12-4, the J call TRBJ2-5; D is uncertain. This CDR3 is built from 13 residues. Trimming stripped 5 bases from V and 8 bases from J, with 15 bases between. CDR3 in amino acids: CASSPSPRYTQYF. CDR3 DNA: TGTGCCAGCAGTCCCTCACCCCGGTATACCCAGTACTTC.

This clonotype has at least ten counts. The CDR3 bases are TGTGCCAGCACCCTCGGACTGTCCTACGAGCAGTACTTC. Translated, it gives CASTLGLSYEQYF. The V gene is TRBV12-3 or TRBV12-4, the J gene TRBJ2-7; possibly TRBD2 for D (5 bases). Trimming removed 7 bases from V and 1 base from J, with 11 bases in between. This CDR3 has 13 residues.

This clonotype showed up just a few times. V gene TRBV18 combines with J gene TRBJ2-7, with 7 positions matching TRBD2. The CDR3 runs to 14 residues. Trimming at V came to 0 bases and at J to 2 bases, leaving 1 base not matched to a gene. Germline V gene lookup returns CDR1 KGHSH and CDR2 LQKENI. The CDR3 nucleotides are TGTGCCAGCTCACCACCGGCGGGAGCCTACGAGCAGTACTTC. Protein product: CASSPPAGAYEQYF.

This clonotype was picked up a small number of times. The gene calls are TRBV11-3 and TRBJ2-7; D is undetermined. V was pared by 4 bases and J by 6 bases, with 7 bases between. Germline-derived CDR1 and CDR2 are SGHNT and YENEEA. The CDR3 extends over 11 amino acids. CDR3 amino acids: CASSSRGEQYF. The CDR3 region has the DNA TGTGCCAGCAGCTCCCGAGGCGAGCAGTACTTC.